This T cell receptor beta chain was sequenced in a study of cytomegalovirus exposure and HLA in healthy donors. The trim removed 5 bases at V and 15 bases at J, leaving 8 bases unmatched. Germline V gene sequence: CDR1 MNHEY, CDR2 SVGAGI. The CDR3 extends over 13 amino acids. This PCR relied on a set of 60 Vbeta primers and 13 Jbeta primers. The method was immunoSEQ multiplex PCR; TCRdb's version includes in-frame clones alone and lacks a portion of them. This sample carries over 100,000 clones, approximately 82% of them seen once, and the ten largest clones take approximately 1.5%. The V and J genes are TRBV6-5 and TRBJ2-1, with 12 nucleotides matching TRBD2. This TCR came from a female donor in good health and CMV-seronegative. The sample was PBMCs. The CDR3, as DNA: TGTGCCAGCAGTGGTACTAGCGGGGGGCGTCTGTTCTTC. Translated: CASSGTSGGRLFF.